These 23 T cell receptor beta chains came from one sample sequenced in a study of shared clonotypes between healthy human individuals. Naive CD8 cells, CD45RO-negative and positively selected for CCR7, excluded terminally differentiated effector memory CD45RA+ cells. The assay was immunoSEQ multiplex PCR, and TCRdb's table has in-frame clones only and misses some. Among some 740,000 clones, about 91% were seen once, and the ten largest hold 24%. Material for sequencing was naive CD8+ T cells sorted from blood. The receptors were gathered from a man aged 30 to 45 in good health.

The rearrangement links TRBV27 to TRBJ1-1, with D unresolved. The CDR3 extends over 14 amino acids. V was clipped by 6 bases and J by 6 bases, with 17 bases between them. Per germline, CDR1 MNHEY and CDR2 SMNVEV (reference sequence). CDR3 nucleotide sequence: TGTGCCAGCAGCTGGACGAAGCTTCGTCCTGAAGCTTTCTTT. This sequence encodes CASSWTKLRPEAFF.

The rearrangement links TRBV29-1 to TRBJ2-7, with D possibly being TRBD1 (6 bases). Trimming left V 7 bases short and J 3 bases short, with 16 bases between. The length of the CDR3 is 13 residues. Germline values: CDR1 SQVTM, CDR2 ANQGSEA. The DNA for the CDR3 is TGCAGCGCCATCCCGGGACATAGCTACGAGCAGTACTTC. Encoded protein: CSAIPGHSYEQYF.

This clone was found once. The J gene is TRBJ1-2, the V gene TRBV6-5; D is unclear. The germline V gene has CDR1 MNHEY and CDR2 SVGAGI. The CDR3 is made up of 16 amino acids. V lost 0 bases and J lost 8, with 19 bases in between. DNA for the CDR3: TGTGCCAGCAGTTACTCGAAATCTGTCGAGGGAGACGGCTACACCTTC. Amino acids: CASSYSKSVEGDGYTF.

This clone was recorded a few times. Other DNA sequences in the same sample also yield this CDR3. V is TRBV5-6 and J is TRBJ1-5; no reliable D call. The V end lost 4 bases, the J end lost 4 bases, and 6 bases lay between the germline ends. Germline values: CDR1 SGHDT, CDR2 YYEEEE. The CDR3 has 12 amino acids. This chain's CDR3 is CASSRENQPQHF. For the CDR3, the DNA is TGTGCCAGCAGCCGGGAGAATCAGCCCCAGCATTTT. Drawing the rest from reference TRBV5-6 and TRBJ1-5, the complete variable domain is DAGVTQSPTHLIKTRGQQVTLRCSPKSGHDTVSWYQQALGQGPQFIFQYYEEEERQRGNFPDRFSGHQFPNYSSELNVNALLLGDSALYLCASSRENQPQHFGDGTRLSIL.

The chain is built from TRBV5-3 and TRBJ1-2; 7 bases fit TRBD1. TRBV5-3 is recorded as an ORF, its role being uncertain. The CDR3 is 16 residues long. J was trimmed by 3 bases and V by 8 bases; bases with no gene match: 16. CDR3 sequence (DNA): TGTGCCAGTCCGAATCCTAGACAGGGAGTGGACTATGGCTACACCTTC. This codes for CASPNPRQGVDYGYTF.

This clone was recorded once. This chain links TRBV19 with TRBJ2-5; perhaps D is TRBD1 or TRBD2 (5 bases each). The CDR3 sequence is 14 residues long. Trimming took off 0 bases at V and 8 bases at J, with 13 bases between the two ends. Germline assignment: CDR1 LNHDA and CDR2 SQIVND (reference sequence). The CDR3 DNA follows: TGTGCCAGTAGTATAGATCCGGGATGGGACACCCAGTACTTC. It is translated as CASSIDPGWDTQYF.

The V and J genes are TRBV5-6 and TRBJ2-1, with TRBD2 as a possible D gene (5 bases). Germline V gene lookup returns CDR1 SGHDT and CDR2 YYEEEE. The CDR3 runs 15 residues. With 2 bases removed from V and 5 bases from J, the gap between germline ends came to 14 bases. This CDR3 is CASSFSSGLHNEQFF. CDR3 sequence (DNA): TGTGCCAGCAGCTTTTCCAGCGGACTTCACAATGAGCAGTTCTTC. Filled out from reference TRBV5-6 and TRBJ2-1, the complete variable domain reads DAGVTQSPTHLIKTRGQQVTLRCSPKSGHDTVSWYQQALGQGPQFIFQYYEEEERQRGNFPDRFSGHQFPNYSSELNVNALLLGDSALYLCASSFSSGLHNEQFFGPGTRLTVL.

The chain carries TRBV14 and TRBJ2-3; D remains ambiguous. The CDR3 is 14 amino acids. In germline, CDR1 is SGHDN, CDR2 FVKESK. The V end was cut by 0 bases, the J end by 6 bases, with 10 bases between. CDR3 protein: CASSQEGLTDTQYF. The CDR3 DNA is TGTGCCAGCAGCCAAGAAGGCCTCACGGATACGCAGTATTTT.

This clone was seen a handful of times. Other DNA sequences of this sample code for an identical CDR3. This chain joins TRBV12-5 and TRBJ2-2, with D hard to call. Trimming stripped 1 base from V and 8 bases from J, with 5 bases between. The CDR3 runs 12 residues. CDR1 and CDR2 from the germline V gene are LGHNT and FRNRAP. CDR3 coding DNA: TGTGCTAGTGGTTTGGGGGCTGGGGAGCTGTTTTTT. Encoded protein: CASGLGAGELFF.

The chain joins TRBV14 to TRBJ2-7, with 8 nucleotides matching TRBD2. Trimming cost V 2 bases and J 2 bases; bases outside gene matches: 2. CDR1 and CDR2 from the germline V gene are SGHDN and FVKESK. The CDR3 covers 14 residues. This chain's CDR3 is CASSQLAGPYEQYF. Here the CDR3 DNA reads TGTGCCAGCAGCCAATTAGCGGGACCCTACGAGCAGTACTTC.

This sequence joins TRBV19 and TRBJ2-1; D is uncertain. The CDR3 is 14 amino acids. Trimming left V 7 bases short and J 1 base short, with 11 bases between. Germline V lookup: CDR1 LNHDA, CDR2 SQIVND (reference sequence). CDR3: CASTTTPSYNEQFF. The CDR3 DNA follows: TGTGCCAGTACCACGACTCCTTCCTACAATGAGCAGTTCTTC.

This chain links TRBV10-3 with TRBJ2-1; D gene unclear. V lost 0 bases to trimming and J lost 15 bases, with 18 bases between them. This CDR3 is built from 14 residues. Germline values: CDR1 ENHRY, CDR2 SYGVKD. This CDR3 reads CAISESGAGESVFF. The CDR3 DNA follows: TGTGCCATCAGTGAGTCCGGCGCAGGCGAAAGCGTGTTCTTC.

The chain combines TRBV7-8 with TRBJ2-5; 11 bases align to TRBD2. V lost 6 bases, J lost 0 bases, and 6 bases stayed unmatched. This CDR3 region has 16 residues. In germline, CDR1 is SGHVS, CDR2 FQNEAQ. CDR3 bases: TGTGCCAGCAGACCTGGGACTAGCGGAAACCAAGAGACCCAGTACTTC. Translating gives CASRPGTSGNQETQYF.

The gene calls are TRBV2 and TRBJ2-7, with 9 bases aligning to TRBD1. Trimming cost V 6 bases and J 3 bases; bases outside gene matches: 9. The CDR3 spans 15 residues. Germline CDR1 is SNHLY and CDR2 is FYNNEI. CDR3 loop: CASSEGQGPYYEQYF. The CDR3 nucleotides are TGTGCCAGCAGCGAGGGACAGGGACCTTACTACGAGCAGTACTTC.

To note about this clone: The CDR3 ends on some other residue instead of the conserved phenylalanine or tryptophan, so this is likely a read error. Because the CDR3's place on the DNA is in doubt, the DNA is left out and the CDR3 is given as listed by TCRdb. The gene calls are TRBV5-3 and TRBJ1-2. TRBV5-3 is an ORF; its function is uncertain. The CDR3 is 14 amino acids in total, end residues counted. The CDR3 loop reads CARVAPVVRKTYGY.

This clone has a single count. The chain couples TRBV10-1 to TRBJ2-2; 7 bases agree with TRBD1. The CDR3 spans 15 residues. The ends lost 6 bases at V and 2 bases at J; junction bases unmatched: 6. Per the germline V gene, CDR1 is WNHNN and CDR2 is SYGVQD (reference sequence). CDR3 nucleotide sequence: TGCGCCAGCAGCGCCGACAGGGATAACACCGGGGAGCTGTTTTTT. This encodes CASSADRDNTGELFF.

The chain uses TRBV28 and TRBJ1-5, with D possibly TRBD1 on 5 matching bases. The germline CDR1 and CDR2 sequences are MDHEN and SYDVKM. V was cut by 3 bases and J by 2 bases, with 11 bases left in between. The CDR3 sequence is 15 residues long. The CDR3 loop is CASSLSGLGNQPQHF. In DNA form, the CDR3 reads TGTGCCAGCAGTTTGTCAGGGTTGGGCAATCAGCCCCAGCATTTT.

The rearrangement links TRBV7-8 to TRBJ1-1, with a possible D match to TRBD1 (5 bases). CDR1 SGHVS and CDR2 FQNEAQ come from the germline V gene. The CDR3 has 15 residues. The V end lost 1 base, the J end lost 0 bases, and 9 bases lay between the germline ends. The CDR3 bases are TGTGCCAGCAGCTTAGGGGCGGGGCTGAACACTGAAGCTTTCTTT. It is translated as CASSLGAGLNTEAFF.

CDR3 loop: CSVEKTDQNYEQYF. Written as DNA, the CDR3 is TGCAGCGTAGAAAAGACAGACCAGAACTACGAGCAGTACTTC. The chain couples TRBV29-1 to TRBJ2-7; D possibly corresponds to TRBD1 (5 bases). Germline V gives CDR1 SQVTM, CDR2 ANQGSEA. V dropped 6 bases and J dropped 3 bases, with 18 bases sitting between them. The CDR3 length is 14 residues.

This chain uses TRBV5-8 with TRBJ2-7, with a possible D match to TRBD2 (5 bases). Trimming left V 4 bases short and J 0 bases short, with 14 bases between. Looked up from germline, CDR1 is SGHTS and CDR2 is YDEGEE. The CDR3 sequence is 15 residues long. Written as DNA, the CDR3 is TGTGCCAGCAGCGAACTAGACGGTAGCTCCTACGAGCAGTACTTC. Translating it yields CASSELDGSSYEQYF.

The J gene is TRBJ2-3, the V gene TRBV29-1; 7 bases match TRBD2. V trimming: 0 bases; J trimming: 0 bases; junction bases outside the gene matches: 6. Germline CDR1 SQVTM, CDR2 ANQGSEA. The CDR3 is 16 amino acids. The CDR3, as DNA: TGCAGCGTTGAAGATCAGTGGCGGGAGAGCACAGATACGCAGTATTTT. Residues: CSVEDQWRESTDTQYF.

The chain recombines TRBV2 with TRBJ1-1; possibly TRBD1 for D (5 bases). Germline assignment: CDR1 SNHLY and CDR2 FYNNEI. V was pared by 8 bases and J by 7 bases, with 17 bases between. The CDR3 runs 13 residues. CDR3 sequence: CASVQGYKVEAFF. The CDR3 nucleotides read TGTGCCAGCGTTCAGGGTTACAAGGTTGAAGCTTTCTTT. The full variable domain, completed using reference TRBV2 and TRBJ1-1, is EPEVTQTPSHQVTQMGQEVILRCVPISNHLYFYWYRQILGQKVEFLVSFYNNEISEKSEIFDDQFSVERPDGSNFTLKIRSTKLEDSAMYFCASVQGYKVEAFFGQGTRLTVV.

The count of this clone is one. The chain joins TRBV7-6 to TRBJ1-1, with a weak D call TRBD1 (6 bases). This CDR3 region has 18 residues. CDR1 and CDR2 from the germline V gene are SGHVS and FNYEAQ. Deletions cut 1 base from V and 1 base from J, with 19 bases between. Written as DNA, the CDR3 is TGTGCCAGCAGCTTAGAGGGGGGTTTGGGTAGATGGAACACTGAAGCTTTCTTT. Protein product: CASSLEGGLGRWNTEAFF.